This record covers a single TCR beta chain. Antigen specificity is unknown. Germline V gene sequence: CDR1 SNHLY, CDR2 FYNNEI. Trimming stripped 6 bases from V and 7 bases from J, with 13 bases between. CDR3 size: 12 residues. The entry originates in a study of OX40 agonist ivuxolimab in advanced cancers. The overall study: Treatment of patients was with ivuxolimab, an agonistic anti-OX40 (CD134) antibody. Past anti-PD-1, anti-PD-L1 or anti-CTLA-4 therapy was accepted, and roughly 38% had received some.

This table comes from immunoSEQ multiplex PCR, and its TCRdb copy is limited to in-frame clones, with some not included. This table has around 25,000 clones, about four fifths appearing once. Study results and caveats: At 0.1 to 3.0 mg/kg and by week 6, CD4+ and CD8+ T cells in the blood had expanded clonally. CD8+ T cells showed, on average, more clonal expansion than CD4+ cells.

This clonotype was sampled from an adult with an advanced solid tumor such as melanoma, head and neck, liver or kidney cancer. This chain joins TRBV2 and TRBJ2-7; D is perhaps TRBD1 (6 bases). Sequenced here: CD4+ or CD8+ T cells sorted from blood, sampled in a trial of the OX40 agonist ivuxolimab. CDR3 sequence (DNA): TGTGCCAGCAGACAGGGATTAGGGGAGCAGTACTTC. Translated: CASRQGLGEQYF.